The clone carrying this T cell receptor beta chain was seen a single time. The source of the sample is a study of blood T cell repertoires in COVID-19. On the study more broadly: Nucleic acid was either cDNA or gDNA, and it came from T cells, B-cell-depleted T cells, or PBMCs.

In the authors' workflow: Counts of nucleated cells, estimated from reference gene primer amplification, were obtained. The repertoire was sequenced with immunoSEQ multiplex PCR; TCRdb's copy has only in-frame clones and lacks some. The V and J calls and clone size are taken from that table; D and trimming were inferred from the DNA. This table holds approximately 190,000 clones, about 88% found once. The CDR3 has 16 residues. The V gene end was trimmed by 3 bases and the J gene end by 1 base; junction bases not matched to a gene: 3. In germline, CDR1 is LGHDT, CDR2 YNNKEL (reference sequence). The chain recombines TRBV3-1 (or the pseudogene TRBV3-2) with TRBJ2-2, with 9 bases that match TRBD2. The sample consisted of peripheral blood. The TCR sequence derives from a woman between 35 and 50 years old who had recovered from COVID-19. The DNA for the CDR3 is TGTGCCAGCAGCCACCCTAGCGGGGTGAACACCGGGGAGCTGTTTTTT. It codes for CASSHPSGVNTGELFF.